Reported below is one T cell receptor (beta chain). Original data processing: Amplifying reference gene primers gave estimates of nucleated cell counts. Clones were sequenced by immunoSEQ multiplex PCR, and TCRdb holds only the in-frame ones, with some missing. V and J calls and clone size are as listed in that table; D and trimming were resolved from the DNA. The sample records 200,000 to 300,000 clones, 84% being singletons. The data were taken from a study of blood T cell repertoires in COVID-19. Study context: Some COVID-19 samples were acute and others convalescent; all came from the United States, Italy and Spain. The analysed material was cDNA or gDNA that came from T cells, B-cell-depleted T cells, or PBMCs.

Per germline, CDR1 MNHEY and CDR2 SVGEGT. The CDR3 loop spans 15 amino acids. V lost 5 bases and J lost 5, with 16 bases in between. Sequencing used peripheral blood. This receptor was taken from a human donor in a cohort sampled during active COVID-19. The chain has TRBV6-2 or TRBV6-3 and TRBJ1-5; TRBD1 is a possible D gene (5 bases). This CDR3 is CASSIRGGTHQPQHF. As DNA, the CDR3 is TGTGCCAGCAGTATCCGGGGGGGTACGCATCAGCCCCAGCATTTT.